The T cell receptor (beta chain) under discussion was sequenced for a study of breast tumors, draining lymph nodes, adjacent tissues (dated by TCRdb to 2015 to 2016). A note on the overall study: TCR beta repertoires were compared across tumor, adjacent nontumor tissue and axillary lymph nodes obtained from breast cancer patients. In human breast cancer, the study set out to evaluate how tumor, surrounding tissue and draining lymph node repertoires relate to one another and whether T cells may move between these sites.

On the study overall, not on this receptor specifically: The conclusion that tumor T cells originate in lymph nodes was framed as consistent with a hypothesis rather than directly demonstrated. The similarity between tumor and nontumor tissue repertoires was significantly greater in luminal-like breast cancer than in basal-like breast cancer. The data were considered consistent with the idea that most tumor T cells come from the lymph node and then expand in tumor tissue. T-cell repertoire diversity in tumors was found to be lower than in lymph nodes but higher than in nontumor tissue, and preferential V and J gene usage was observed.

Lymph node samples came from the axillary draining lymph nodes of breast cancer patients. These reads were obtained on an Illumina HiSeq 2000. TCR beta chain libraries were generated by multiplex PCR amplification. High-throughput sequencing was used to analyze the amplified TCR beta chain products. Using fastp at Q25 and MiXCR, TCRdb reprocessed the public reads and kept productive beta chains. Each entry merges the rows of one CDR3 protein and shows their most common DNA and genes. In this sample the table shows fewer than 300,000 distinct CDR3 sequences, roughly 32% of which occur a single time. The ten largest make up about 1.4% of the sample. This clonotype was seen repeatedly, ten times or more. Its specific antigen is unknown. Per-base quality was not reported, and no clone a single base away is much larger than it. Sequences were obtained from axillary lymph node tissue. This receptor was identified in a female donor with breast cancer. Some clones in this sample may be carry-over from other donors' samples.

The CDR3 reads CASSYWQFNGELFF. The bases are TGTGCCAGCAGTTACTGGCAGTTTAATGGGGAGCTGTTTTTT. Rearrangement joined TRBV6-2 or TRBV6-3 to TRBJ2-2, with no confident D gene call. At the junction V is shortened by 1 base and J by 8 bases, with 11 bases in between. Reading the germline V gene gives CDR1 MNHEY and CDR2 SVGEGT. Including the terminal cysteine and phenylalanine, the CDR3 comprises 14 residues. Only CDR3 DNA remains: 42 bases, in frame from the first base.